This TCR beta chain was documented in a study of cytomegalovirus exposure and HLA in healthy donors. Points from the study as a whole: Through in vitro validation, three CMV-associated chains were shown to be specific for CMV antigens. Altogether, 150 or so TCR beta chains were recorded as cytomegalovirus-associated. The classifier reportedly diagnosed cytomegalovirus status with high specificity and sensitivity.

Comments on this clone: Its antigen is not known.

Germline V lookup: CDR1 LNHDA, CDR2 SQIVND (reference sequence). The CDR3 loop spans 16 amino acids. J gave up 3 bases and V 5 bases, and 11 bases lay outside the gene matches. The assay was immunoSEQ multiplex PCR, and TCRdb's table has in-frame clones only and misses some. Of under 250,000 clones in the sample, more than 75% were seen once. The sample taken for sequencing was PBMCs. V usage is TRBV19 and J usage is TRBJ2-5, with 8 nucleotides matching TRBD2. This receptor was obtained from a man in his late teens or twenties in good health and CMV-seronegative. The DNA of the CDR3 is TGTGCCAGTAGTCTCGGGGCGGGAGGAATGGAAGAGACCCAGTACTTC. Translated: CASSLGAGGMEETQYF.